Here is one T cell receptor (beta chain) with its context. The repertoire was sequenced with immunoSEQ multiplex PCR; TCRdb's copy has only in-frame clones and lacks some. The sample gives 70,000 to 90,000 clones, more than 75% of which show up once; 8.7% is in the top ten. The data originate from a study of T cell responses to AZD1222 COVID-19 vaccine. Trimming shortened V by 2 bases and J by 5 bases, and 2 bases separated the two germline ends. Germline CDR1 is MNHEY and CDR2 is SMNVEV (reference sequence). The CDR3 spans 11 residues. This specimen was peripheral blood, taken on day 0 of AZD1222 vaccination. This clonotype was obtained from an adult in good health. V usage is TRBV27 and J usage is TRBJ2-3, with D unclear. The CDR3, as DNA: TGTGCCAGCAGTTTACAAGATACGCAGTATTTT. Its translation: CASSLQDTQYF.